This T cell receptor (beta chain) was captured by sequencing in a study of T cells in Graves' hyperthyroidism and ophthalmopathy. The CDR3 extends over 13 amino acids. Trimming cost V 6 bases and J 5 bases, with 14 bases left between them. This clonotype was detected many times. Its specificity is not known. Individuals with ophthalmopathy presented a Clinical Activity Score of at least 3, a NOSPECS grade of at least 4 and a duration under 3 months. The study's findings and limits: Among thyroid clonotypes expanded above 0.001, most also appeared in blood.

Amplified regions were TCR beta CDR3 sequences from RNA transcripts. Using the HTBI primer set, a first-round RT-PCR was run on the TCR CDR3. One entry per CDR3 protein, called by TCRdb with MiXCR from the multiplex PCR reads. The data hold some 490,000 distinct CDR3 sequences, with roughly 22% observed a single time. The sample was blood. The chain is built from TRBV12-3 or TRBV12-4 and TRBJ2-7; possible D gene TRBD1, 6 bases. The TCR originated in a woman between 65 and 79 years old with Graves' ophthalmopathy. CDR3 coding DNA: TGTGCCAGCAGGGTTTCAGGGGACAACGAGCAGTACTTC. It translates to CASRVSGDNEQYF.